These 21 T cell receptor beta chains came from one sample sequenced in a study of regulatory T cells in long-lasting Graves disease (dated by TCRdb to the early 2020s). Interpreted using the paper, the time point label stands for: newly diagnosed GD, antithyroid drugs for less than 3 months. For both TCR sequencing and RNA sequencing, RNA was extracted from PBMCs using TRIzol. Library preparation employed multiplex PCR. The instrument given in TCRdb is Illumina HiSeq 4000. To build TCR beta libraries, CDR3 regions were amplified by Arm-PCR using iRepertoire HTBI primers. Clones were called with MiXCR by TCRdb after fastp trimmed the public reads at Q25, and only in-frame beta chains were retained. Every entry covers one CDR3 protein and lists the most common genes and DNA from its rows. Here the sample has some 560,000 distinct CDR3 sequences; around 16% occur a single time. The ten largest account for 20% to 30% of the sample.

These data are also associated with another study on T cells in Graves' hyperthyroidism and ophthalmopathy.

The sequencing used peripheral blood mononuclear cells (PBMCs), collected at new diagnosis, from a patient treated with antithyroid drugs. Receptors originate from a woman aged 40 to 65 with Graves disease. Donor details come from another sample of the same person, matched by shared clones.

As for this clonotype: The final CDR3 position lacks the conserved phenylalanine or tryptophan, pointing to a likely read error. V gene TRBV12-3 or TRBV12-4 combines with J gene TRBJ1-2, with unresolved D. The CDR3 totals 15 residues. V was clipped by 2 bases and J by 6 bases, with 16 bases between them. The CDR3 DNA reads TGTGCCAGCAGTTTATATAACACTCGGGTGGATGGCTACACCCTC. Its translation: CASSLYNTRVDGYTL.

This clonotype was seen a few times. The gene calls are TRBV9 and TRBJ2-3; TRBD1 is a possible D gene (5 bases). V was shortened by 0 bases and J by 3 bases, with 14 bases between the two germline ends. Germline-derived CDR1 and CDR2 are SGDLS and YYNGEE. CDR3 length: 16 amino acids. The CDR3 protein is CASSVESGAGTDTQYF. CDR3 coding DNA: TGTGCCAGCAGCGTAGAGTCTGGGGCCGGGACAGATACGCAGTATTTT.

The chain uses TRBV5-4 and TRBJ1-1, with D possibly TRBD1 on 5 matching bases. V was trimmed by 0 bases and J by 3 bases, leaving 12 bases between them. Germline V gene sequence: CDR1 SGHNT, CDR2 YYREEE (reference sequence). The CDR3 contains 15 residues. The CDR3 sequence is CASSLAGGRYTEAFF. DNA for the CDR3: TGTGCCAGCAGCTTGGCGGGGGGTCGGTACACTGAAGCTTTCTTT. Based on the CDR3 plus reference TRBV5-4 and TRBJ1-1, the full variable domain is ETGVTQSPTHLIKTRGQQVTLRCSSQSGHNTVSWYQQALGQGPQFIFQYYREEENGRGNFPPRFSGLQFPNYSSELNVNALELDDSALYLCASSLAGGRYTEAFFGQGTRLTVV.

Of note for this clonotype: This may stem from a read error, because a much larger clone lies one nucleotide away. No conserved phenylalanine or tryptophan is present at the end of the CDR3, so a read error is the likely explanation. The genes are TRBV12-3 or TRBV12-4 and TRBJ1-4; 8 nucleotides match TRBD1. The CDR3 sequence is 13 residues long. The J segment lost 5 bases and the V segment lost 6 bases, leaving 2 bases of the junction unmatched. The CDR3 DNA reads as TGTGCCAGCAGGAGGACAGGGAATGAAAAACTGTTTCTT. Translation gives CASRRTGNEKLFL.

This clonotype was recorded at least ten times. The chain carries TRBV7-9 and TRBJ2-1; 7 bases are a match to TRBD1. CDR3 length: 14 residues. Looked up from germline, CDR1 is SEHNR and CDR2 is FQNEAQ (reference sequence). V lost 10 bases, J lost 8 bases, and 14 bases stayed unmatched. The CDR3 DNA sequence: TGTGCCACCTTGGGGAATACAGGGGACGATGAGCAGTTCTTC. This encodes CATLGNTGDDEQFF. The full variable domain, rest sourced from reference TRBV7-9 and TRBJ2-1, is DTGVSQNPRHKITKRGQNVTFRCDPISEHNRLYWYRQTLGQGPEFLTYFQNEAQLEKSRLLSDRFSAERPKGSFSTLEIQRTEQGDSAMYLCATLGNTGDDEQFFGPGTRLTVL.

This clonotype has ten or more counts. The chain joins TRBV30 to TRBJ1-1; TRBD1 agrees at 12 bases. The CDR3 is made up of 15 amino acids. Germline V gives CDR1 GTSNPN, CDR2 SVGIG (reference sequence). The V and J ends lost 2 bases and 7 bases, in that order; junction bases with no gene match: 8. The CDR3 reads CAWSWGTGGFSEAFF. In nucleotides, the CDR3 is TGTGCCTGGAGTTGGGGGACAGGGGGCTTTAGTGAAGCTTTCTTT.

This clonotype was recorded many times. The rearrangement links TRBV6-1 to TRBJ2-7; a weak D match, TRBD1 (6 bases). This CDR3 has 14 residues. V lost 6 bases to trimming and J lost 4 bases, with 16 bases between them. Germline CDR1 reads MNHNS; CDR2 reads SASEGT. CDR3 sequence: CASRPTWTAYEQYF. The DNA of the CDR3 is TGTGCCAGCAGGCCCACCTGGACAGCTTACGAGCAGTACTTC.

In its sample, this clonotype was seen many times. The chain joins TRBV20-1 to TRBJ2-5; TRBD2 agrees at 10 bases. After removal of 6 bases from V and 2 bases from J, the junction contained 3 bases not matched to a gene. Germline V gene data show CDR1 as DFQATT and CDR2 as SNEGSKA (reference sequence). The CDR3 is made up of 13 amino acids. CDR3 protein: CSAPAGGQETQYF. Here the CDR3 DNA reads TGCAGTGCCCCAGCGGGGGGGCAAGAGACCCAGTACTTC.

V usage is TRBV20-1 and J usage is TRBJ2-7, with D possibly TRBD2 on 6 matching bases. The CDR3 loop spans 15 amino acids. The germline gives CDR1 DFQATT, CDR2 SNEGSKA (reference sequence). Deletions cut 6 bases from V and 0 bases from J, with 18 bases between. In DNA form, the CDR3 reads TGCAGTGCGAGTGGGTCACGGGGGAGCTCCTACGAGCAGTACTTC. Translation: CSASGSRGSSYEQYF.

A few counts support this clonotype. The rearrangement uses TRBV5-6 and TRBJ1-2, with unresolved D. Germline V gene sequence: CDR1 SGHDT, CDR2 YYEEEE. Trimming pared 2 bases from V and 8 bases from J, leaving 19 bases between. The CDR3 sequence is 15 residues long. CDR3: CASSFWRTLYFGYTF. The CDR3 region has the DNA TGTGCCAGCAGCTTTTGGAGGACCCTTTACTTCGGCTACACCTTC. Complete variable domain (other parts from reference TRBV5-6 and TRBJ1-2): DAGVTQSPTHLIKTRGQQVTLRCSPKSGHDTVSWYQQALGQGPQFIFQYYEEEERQRGNFPDRFSGHQFPNYSSELNVNALLLGDSALYLCASSFWRTLYFGYTFGSGTRLTVV.

This clonotype was observed at least ten times. This chain links TRBV3-1 with TRBJ2-2; D gene ambiguous. Trimming took off 0 bases at V and 7 bases at J, with 3 bases between the two ends. This CDR3 spans 12 amino acids. Germline V gene lookup returns CDR1 LGHDT and CDR2 YNNKEL (reference sequence). CDR3 sequence reads: CASSQESGELFF. As DNA, the CDR3 is TGTGCCAGCAGCCAAGAAAGCGGGGAGCTGTTTTTT.

The rearrangement links TRBV7-2 to TRBJ2-7; 8 nucleotides match TRBD1. Per the germline V gene, CDR1 is SGHTA and CDR2 is FQGNSA. This CDR3 is built from 15 residues. Unmatched junction bases numbered 6, after V lost 5 bases and J lost 0 bases. The CDR3 sequence: CASSVTGGSSYEQYF. The CDR3 DNA reads as TGTGCCAGCAGCGTCACAGGGGGGAGCTCCTACGAGCAGTACTTC.

Only a few counts were recorded for this clonotype. The genes are TRBV9 and TRBJ2-2, with D perhaps matching TRBD1 (5 bases). Per germline, CDR1 SGDLS and CDR2 YYNGEE. The V end was cut by 1 base, the J end by 1 base, with 11 bases between. CDR3 size: 16 residues. CDR3 DNA: TGTGCCAGCAGCGTAACAGTACAGGAGAACACCGGGGAGCTGTTTTTT. Its protein is CASSVTVQENTGELFF.

This clonotype has just a few counts. The V and J genes are TRBV6-1 and TRBJ1-3, with a possible D match to TRBD1 (6 bases). V was trimmed by 11 bases and J by 2 bases, leaving 22 bases between them. Germline V CDR1 and CDR2: MNHNS, SASEGT. The CDR3 length is 16 residues. The CDR3 is CASGGQGELTGNTIYF. In nucleotides, the CDR3 is TGTGCCTCCGGGGGGCAGGGAGAACTTACTGGAAACACCATATATTTT.

This clonotype was counted many times. The V call is TRBV3-1, the J call TRBJ1-3; D is perhaps TRBD1 (5 bases). The germline gives CDR1 LGHDT, CDR2 YNNKEL (reference sequence). V was trimmed by 0 bases and J by 2 bases, leaving 8 bases between them. This CDR3 has 15 residues. This CDR3 reads CASSQDEGTGNTIYF. CDR3 bases: TGTGCCAGCAGCCAAGATGAGGGGACTGGAAACACCATATATTTT.

This clonotype came up many times. The rearrangement uses TRBV30 and TRBJ2-1; D call uncertain. This CDR3 is built from 13 residues. The V and J ends lost 0 bases and 9 bases respectively, with 12 bases between them. Germline V gives CDR1 GTSNPN, CDR2 SVGIG (reference sequence). CDR3 DNA: TGTGCCTGGAGTGTCACCTCGACTGGTGAGCAGTTCTTC. It translates to CAWSVTSTGEQFF.

The chain has TRBV20-1 and TRBJ1-1; possibly TRBD1 for D (5 bases). The CDR3 loop spans 13 amino acids. CDR1 is DFQATT and CDR2 is SNEGSKA in the germline V gene (reference sequence). Trimming pared 0 bases from V and 6 bases from J, leaving 11 bases between. Written as DNA, the CDR3 is TGCAGTGCTAGAGAGATCGGGGGAGCTGAAGCTTTCTTT. This translates into CSAREIGGAEAFF.

This clonotype has just a few counts. The CDR3 loop is CASSYSALGGQAVYNTEAFF. The CDR3 DNA is TGTGCCAGCAGTTACTCGGCCCTGGGGGGACAGGCGGTATACAACACTGAAGCTTTCTTT. The chain recombines TRBV6-5 with TRBJ1-1, with 8 bases lining up with TRBD1. Unmatched junction bases numbered 17, after V lost 0 bases and J lost 2 bases. The germline V gene has CDR1 MNHEY and CDR2 SVGAGI. CDR3 length equals 20 residues.

The J gene is TRBJ1-5, the V gene TRBV9; the D gene is possibly TRBD1 (6 bases). Germline values: CDR1 SGDLS, CDR2 YYNGEE. The germline V and J ends were trimmed by 0 bases and 2 bases, with 9 bases remaining between them. The CDR3 covers 15 residues. The CDR3 coding sequence is TGTGCCAGCAGCGTAGGATCAGGGGGCAATCAGCCCCAGCATTTT. Translating gives CASSVGSGGNQPQHF.

With respect to this clonotype: A much more abundant neighbour one base away suggests this may be a read error. V is TRBV7-2 and J is TRBJ1-1, with a possible D match to TRBD1 (5 bases). The V end lost 4 bases, the J end lost 3 bases, and 12 bases lay between the germline ends. In germline, CDR1 is SGHTA, CDR2 FQGNSA. CDR3 length: 14 residues. The CDR3 DNA is TGTGCCAGCAGCTCGACGGTAGGGGACACTGAAGCTTTCTTT. It translates to CASSSTVGDTEAFF.

The V gene is TRBV20-1, the J gene TRBJ2-5; TRBD2 matches at 10 bases. CDR1 DFQATT and CDR2 SNEGSKA come from the germline V gene (reference sequence). The junction had 8 bases not matched to a gene; V was cut back by 3 bases and J by 1 base. The CDR3 sequence is 16 residues long. The CDR3 DNA reads as TGCAGTGCTAGTAGTGGACTAGCGGCCCCCCAAGAGACCCAGTACTTC. It yields the protein CSASSGLAAPQETQYF.